Below are 20 T cell receptor beta chains sequenced from a single sample in a study of blood T cell repertoires in COVID-19. The protocol was immunoSEQ multiplex PCR, while the TCRdb copy is restricted to in-frame clones and leaves out a portion. The sample lists around 60,000 clones; around 70% were seen once. The sequencing input was peripheral blood. The receptors originated from a woman aged 70 to 79 with COVID-19, enrolled during active disease.

V and J are TRBV2 and TRBJ2-2; 10 bases are a match to TRBD2. CDR1 and CDR2 (germline): SNHLY, FYNNEI. The CDR3 loop spans 14 amino acids. V was pared by 5 bases and J by 5 bases, with 2 bases of the junction left unmatched. CDR3 sequence (DNA): TGTGCCAGCAGTAGACTAGCGGGTACCGGGGAGCTGTTTTTT. Amino acids: CASSRLAGTGELFF.

Only a few counts were recorded for this clone. The rearrangement joins TRBV7-6 to TRBJ2-1, with 11 positions matching TRBD2. With V trimmed by 1 base and J by 3 bases, 2 bases remained unmatched. CDR1 is SGHVS, CDR2 FNYEAQ, per germline. CDR3 length: 16 amino acids. Here the CDR3 reads CASSLETSGSYNEQFF. CDR3 bases: TGTGCCAGCAGCTTAGAAACTAGCGGGAGCTACAATGAGCAGTTCTTC.

The chain has TRBV6-1 and TRBJ1-5; 8 bases line up with TRBD1. V shed 3 bases and J 7 bases; nucleotides not matched to a gene: 5. Looked up from germline, CDR1 is MNHNS and CDR2 is SASEGT. The CDR3 is 14 residues long. The CDR3 loop is CASSDGQGDQPQHF. The CDR3 DNA sequence: TGTGCCAGCAGTGACGGACAGGGAGACCAGCCCCAGCATTTT.

This clone was seen at least ten times. The DNA of the CDR3 is TGTGCCAGCTCCCCCAAGGGTGACAGGGGAACTGGCGGTGAGCAGTTCTTC. Its protein is CASSPKGDRGTGGEQFF. The rearrangement joins TRBV18 to TRBJ2-1; TRBD1 aligns across 8 bases. V trimming: 6 bases; J trimming: 9 bases; junction bases outside the gene matches: 19. CDR3 size: 17 residues. Germline values: CDR1 KGHSH, CDR2 LQKENI.

The genes are TRBV6-5 and TRBJ2-3, with D maybe TRBD2 (6 bases). This CDR3 is 13 amino acids long. CDR1 is MNHEY and CDR2 is SVGAGI in the germline V gene. V was clipped by 10 bases and J by 0 bases, with 11 bases between them. CDR3 region: CATRETSTDTQYF. CDR3 DNA sequence: TGTGCCACCCGGGAGACAAGCACAGATACGCAGTATTTT.

V and J are TRBV6-6 and TRBJ1-3; D is uncertain. Trimming removed 6 bases at V and 0 bases at J, with 12 bases between. This CDR3 is built from 15 residues. Germline lookup yields CDR1 MNHNY and CDR2 SVGAGI (reference sequence). The CDR3 DNA reads as TGTGCCAGCAGCCCCCCACCGGGCTCTGGAAACACCATATATTTT. As protein: CASSPPPGSGNTIYF.

The CDR3 nucleotides are TGTGCCAGTAGTGGGGGGACAGGGGCGGGCAATCAGCCCCAGCATTTT. Translation: CASSGGTGAGNQPQHF. The chain employs TRBV19 and TRBJ1-5, with 10 bases lining up with TRBD1. Per the germline V gene, CDR1 is LNHDA and CDR2 is SQIVND (reference sequence). CDR3 size: 16 residues. The V and J ends lost 5 bases and 2 bases, in that order; junction bases with no gene match: 6. The full variable domain, in which reference TRBV19 and TRBJ1-5 provide the parts outside the CDR3, is DGGITQSPKYLFRKEGQNVTLSCEQNLNHDAMYWYRQDPGQGLRLIYYSQIVNDFQKGDIAEGYSVSREKKESFPLTVTSAQKNPTAFYLCASSGGTGAGNQPQHFGDGTRLSIL.

This clone came up a few times. The chain couples TRBV9 to TRBJ2-2, with a possible D match to TRBD2 (6 bases). CDR3 length: 14 residues. The germline V and J ends were trimmed by 3 bases and 5 bases, with 11 bases remaining between them. Looked up from germline, CDR1 is SGDLS and CDR2 is YYNGEE. Here the CDR3 DNA reads TGTGCCAGCAGCGAGGTAGCGGCGACCGGGGAGCTGTTTTTT. It yields the protein CASSEVAATGELFF.

The chain couples TRBV24-1 to TRBJ2-5; 10 bases agree with TRBD1. The CDR3 contains 16 residues. The germline gives CDR1 KGHDR, CDR2 SFDVKD. V gave up 3 bases and J gave up 4 bases; unmatched junction bases: 7. For the CDR3, the DNA is TGTGCCACCAGTGATATACGACAGGGGGCTAGAGAGACCCAGTACTTC. This translates into CATSDIRQGARETQYF.

This chain connects TRBV18 to TRBJ2-2; TRBD1 agrees at 7 bases. The germline V gene encodes CDR1 KGHSH and CDR2 LQKENI. Trimming removed 6 bases from V and 6 bases from J; junction bases left unmatched: 10. CDR3 length: 15 amino acids. DNA for the CDR3: TGTGCCAGCTCTCCGCCGACAGGGATGGCCGGGGAGCTGTTTTTT. The encoded protein is CASSPPTGMAGELFF.

This clone was seen a handful of times. The V gene is TRBV28, the J gene TRBJ1-1; D perhaps matches TRBD1 (6 bases). Germline V CDR1 and CDR2: MDHEN, SYDVKM. V was trimmed by 8 bases and J by 4 bases, leaving 17 bases between them. This CDR3 spans 14 amino acids. The CDR3, as DNA: TGTGCCAGCCAAAACAGGGTCGCCGGCACTGAAGCTTTCTTT. Amino acids: CASQNRVAGTEAFF.

V gene TRBV7-8 combines with J gene TRBJ2-3; D unclear. Germline CDR1 reads SGHVS; CDR2 reads FQNEAQ. The germline V and J ends were trimmed by 5 bases and 0 bases, with 6 bases remaining between them. This CDR3 is built from 13 residues. The CDR3 DNA reads TGTGCCAGCAGCGCCTACAGCACAGATACGCAGTATTTT. Protein: CASSAYSTDTQYF. Complete variable domain (other parts from reference TRBV7-8 and TRBJ2-3): GAGVSQSPRYKVAKRGQDVALRCDPISGHVSLFWYQQALGQGPEFLTYFQNEAQLDKSGLPSDRFFAERPEGSVSTLKIQRTQQEDSAVYLCASSAYSTDTQYFGPGTRLTVL.

The chain joins TRBV9 to TRBJ2-5, with D possibly matching TRBD2 (6 bases). V gave up 2 bases and J gave up 1 base, with 15 bases separating them. The germline CDR1 and CDR2 sequences are SGDLS and YYNGEE. The CDR3 loop spans 16 amino acids. Written as DNA, the CDR3 is TGTGCCAGCAGCGTTTCACTGGCGGGACCCCAAGAGACCCAGTACTTC. Residues: CASSVSLAGPQETQYF. Full variable domain (missing parts from reference TRBV9 and TRBJ2-5): DSGVTQTPKHLITATGQRVTLRCSPRSGDLSVYWYQQSLDQGLQFLIQYYNGEERAKGNILERFSAQQFPDLHSELNLSSLELGDSALYFCASSVSLAGPQETQYFGPGTRLLVL.

The chain uses TRBV11-3 and TRBJ2-1; no clear D gene. Germline CDR1 reads SGHNT; CDR2 reads YENEEA. V lost 1 base to trimming and J lost 9 bases, with 7 bases between them. The CDR3 runs to 12 residues. CDR3: CASSLAVPEQFF. CDR3 nucleotides: TGTGCCAGCAGCTTAGCTGTCCCTGAGCAGTTCTTC.

This rearrangement joins TRBV11-3 to TRBJ2-7; TRBD2 matches 8 bases. With V trimmed by 3 bases and J by 3 bases, 1 base remained unmatched. Germline loops: CDR1 SGHNT, CDR2 YENEEA. This CDR3 has 13 residues. CDR3 in amino acids: CASSFTSGYEQYV. CDR3 nucleotide sequence: TGTGCCAGCAGCTTTACTAGCGGCTACGAGCAGTACGTC.

The rearrangement uses TRBV5-6 and TRBJ1-3; D gene uncertain. This CDR3 region has 14 residues. V lost 4 bases and J lost 4, with 12 bases in between. Looked up from germline, CDR1 is SGHDT and CDR2 is YYEEEE. The CDR3 reads CASSPGSGGNTIYF. CDR3 bases: TGTGCCAGCAGCCCGGGGAGTGGAGGAAACACCATATATTTT.

This clone was counted a single time. This chain connects TRBV5-6 to TRBJ1-1, with D uncertain. V lost 4 bases and J lost 1, with 11 bases in between. The germline V gene has CDR1 SGHDT and CDR2 YYEEEE. CDR3 length equals 14 residues. This chain's CDR3 is CASSPLGGNTEAFF. The DNA of the CDR3 is TGTGCCAGCAGCCCCCTAGGCGGGAACACTGAAGCTTTCTTT.

The chain recombines TRBV4-1 with TRBJ1-2; TRBD1 matches at 11 bases. Looked up from germline, CDR1 is MGHRA and CDR2 is YSYEKL. Losses at the gene ends were 2 bases for V and 1 base for J; bases not matched to a gene: 3. The CDR3 totals 16 residues. CDR3 nucleotides: TGCGCCAGCAGCCAAACCGGGACAGGGGGTAACTATGGCTACACCTTC. It codes for CASSQTGTGGNYGYTF.

This rearrangement joins TRBV9 to TRBJ1-1; possible D gene TRBD1, 6 bases. Germline V CDR1 and CDR2: SGDLS, YYNGEE. The CDR3 is made up of 15 amino acids. The V gene lost 3 bases and the J gene lost 11 bases, with 23 bases spanning the gap. The DNA for the CDR3 is TGTGCCAGCAGCGAAGTTGGGACAACTCCCCGAGGGGCTTTCTTT. It is translated as CASSEVGTTPRGAFF.

This clone was recorded a few times. V is TRBV6-5 and J is TRBJ1-2; a possible D gene is TRBD1 (5 bases). This CDR3 has 13 residues. Per germline, CDR1 MNHEY and CDR2 SVGAGI. V was cut by 0 bases and J by 7 bases, with 9 bases left in between. CDR3: CASSYSTRVGYTF. The CDR3 DNA reads as TGTGCCAGCAGTTACTCCACCAGGGTTGGCTACACCTTC.